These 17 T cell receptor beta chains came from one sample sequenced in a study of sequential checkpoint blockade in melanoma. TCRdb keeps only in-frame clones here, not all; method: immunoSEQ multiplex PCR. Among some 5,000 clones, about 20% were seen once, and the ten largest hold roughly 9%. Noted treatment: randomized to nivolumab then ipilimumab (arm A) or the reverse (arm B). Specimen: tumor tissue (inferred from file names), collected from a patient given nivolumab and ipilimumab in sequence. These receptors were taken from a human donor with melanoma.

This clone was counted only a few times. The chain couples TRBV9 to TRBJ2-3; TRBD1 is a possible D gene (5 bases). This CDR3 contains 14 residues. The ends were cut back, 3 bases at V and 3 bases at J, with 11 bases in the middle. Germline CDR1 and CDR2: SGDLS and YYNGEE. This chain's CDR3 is CASSEQVATDTQYF. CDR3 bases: TGTGCCAGCAGCGAACAGGTAGCAACAGATACGCAGTATTTT.

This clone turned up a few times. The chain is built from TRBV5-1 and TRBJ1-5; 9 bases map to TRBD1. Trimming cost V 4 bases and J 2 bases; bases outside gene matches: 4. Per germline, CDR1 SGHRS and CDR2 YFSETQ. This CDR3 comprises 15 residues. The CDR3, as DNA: TGCGCCAGCAGCCCCGGGACAGGGCGCAATCAGCCCCAGCATTTT. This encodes CASSPGTGRNQPQHF. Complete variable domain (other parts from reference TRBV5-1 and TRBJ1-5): KAGVTQTPRYLIKTRGQQVTLSCSPISGHRSVSWYQQTPGQGLQFLFEYFSETQRNKGNFPGRFSGRQFSNSRSEMNVSTLELGDSALYLCASSPGTGRNQPQHFGDGTRLSIL.

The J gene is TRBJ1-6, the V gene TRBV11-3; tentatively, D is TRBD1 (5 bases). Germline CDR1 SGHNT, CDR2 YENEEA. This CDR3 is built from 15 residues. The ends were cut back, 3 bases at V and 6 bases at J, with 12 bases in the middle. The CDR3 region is CASSLAGTVNSPLHF. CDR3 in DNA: TGTGCCAGCAGCTTGGCCGGGACTGTTAATTCACCCCTCCACTTT.

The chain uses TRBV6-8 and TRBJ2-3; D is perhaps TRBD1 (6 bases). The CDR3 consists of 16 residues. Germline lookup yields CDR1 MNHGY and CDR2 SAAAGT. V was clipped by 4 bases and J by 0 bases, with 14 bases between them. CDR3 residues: CASSWTEPSSTDTQYF. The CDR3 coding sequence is TGTGCCAGCAGTTGGACAGAACCTTCTAGCACAGATACGCAGTATTTT.

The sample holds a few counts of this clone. The CDR3 loop reads CATSRDQGSGNTIYF. The CDR3 coding sequence is TGTGCCACCAGCAGGGACCAGGGATCTGGAAACACCATATATTTT. V gene TRBV15 combines with J gene TRBJ1-3, with D possibly being TRBD1 (5 bases). This CDR3 is built from 15 residues. Germline CDR1 reads LNHNV; CDR2 reads YYDKDF (reference sequence). V shed 3 bases and J shed 1 base, with 10 bases lying between them.

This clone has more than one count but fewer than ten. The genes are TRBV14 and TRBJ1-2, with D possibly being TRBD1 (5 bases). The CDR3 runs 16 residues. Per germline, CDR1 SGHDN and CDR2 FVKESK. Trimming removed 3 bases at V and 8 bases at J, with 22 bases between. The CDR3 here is CASSQWDARRGGGYTF. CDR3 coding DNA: TGTGCCAGCAGCCAGTGGGACGCGAGGAGGGGTGGAGGCTACACCTTC.

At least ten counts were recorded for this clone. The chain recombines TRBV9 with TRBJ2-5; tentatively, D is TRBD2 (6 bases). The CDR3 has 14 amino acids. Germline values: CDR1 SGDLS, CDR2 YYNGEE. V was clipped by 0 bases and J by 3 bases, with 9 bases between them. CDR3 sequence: CASSVAAGKETQYF. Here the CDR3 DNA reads TGTGCCAGCAGCGTAGCTGCGGGGAAAGAGACCCAGTACTTC.

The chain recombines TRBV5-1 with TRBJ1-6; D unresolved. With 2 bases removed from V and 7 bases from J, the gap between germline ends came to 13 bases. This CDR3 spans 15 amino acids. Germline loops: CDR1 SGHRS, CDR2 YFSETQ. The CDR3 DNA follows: TGCGCCAGCAGCTTAGGACCCTCGAGGAATTCACCCCTCCACTTT. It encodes CASSLGPSRNSPLHF.

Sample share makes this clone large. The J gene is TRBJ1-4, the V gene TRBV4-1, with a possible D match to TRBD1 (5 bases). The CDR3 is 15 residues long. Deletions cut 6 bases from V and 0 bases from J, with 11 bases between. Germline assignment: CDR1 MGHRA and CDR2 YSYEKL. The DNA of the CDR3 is TGCGCCAGCAGATTCCGACAGACAACTAATGAAAAACTGTTTTTT. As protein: CASRFRQTTNEKLFF.

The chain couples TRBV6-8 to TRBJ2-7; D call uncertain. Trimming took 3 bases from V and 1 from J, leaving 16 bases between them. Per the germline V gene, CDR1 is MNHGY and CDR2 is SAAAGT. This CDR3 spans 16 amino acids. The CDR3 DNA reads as TGTGCCAGCAGTTATTTGGCCCCGGATGAATCCTACGAGCAGTACTTC. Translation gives CASSYLAPDESYEQYF.

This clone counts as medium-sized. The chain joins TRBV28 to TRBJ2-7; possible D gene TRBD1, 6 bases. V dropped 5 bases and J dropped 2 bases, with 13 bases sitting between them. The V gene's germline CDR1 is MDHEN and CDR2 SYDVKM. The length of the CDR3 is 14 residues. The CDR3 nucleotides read TGTGCCAGCAGTCCTCAGGGACATACCTACGAGCAGTACTTC. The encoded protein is CASSPQGHTYEQYF.

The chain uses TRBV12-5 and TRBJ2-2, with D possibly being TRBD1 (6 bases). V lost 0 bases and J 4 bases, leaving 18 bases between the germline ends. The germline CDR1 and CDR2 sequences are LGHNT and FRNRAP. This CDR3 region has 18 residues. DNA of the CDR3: TGTGCTAGTGGTTTGGTACTATCCCCTGGACAGTTCACCGGGGAGCTGTTTTTT. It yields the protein CASGLVLSPGQFTGELFF.

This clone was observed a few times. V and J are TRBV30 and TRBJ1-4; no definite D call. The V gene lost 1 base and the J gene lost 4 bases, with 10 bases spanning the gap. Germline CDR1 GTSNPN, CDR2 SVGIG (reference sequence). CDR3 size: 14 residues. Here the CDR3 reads CAWSGLADNEKLFF. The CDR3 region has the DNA TGTGCCTGGAGTGGTTTGGCGGATAATGAAAAACTGTTTTTT.

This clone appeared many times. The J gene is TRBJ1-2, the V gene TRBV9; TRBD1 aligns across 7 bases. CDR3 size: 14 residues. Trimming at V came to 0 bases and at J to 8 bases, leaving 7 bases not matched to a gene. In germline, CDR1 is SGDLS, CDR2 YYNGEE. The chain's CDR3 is CASSVAGAGGGYTF. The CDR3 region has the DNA TGTGCCAGCAGCGTAGCTGGCGCAGGGGGAGGCTACACCTTC.

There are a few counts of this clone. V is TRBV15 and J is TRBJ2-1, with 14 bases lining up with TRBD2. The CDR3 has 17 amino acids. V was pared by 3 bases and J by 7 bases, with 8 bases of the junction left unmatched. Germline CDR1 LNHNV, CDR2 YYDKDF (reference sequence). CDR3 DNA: TGTGCCACCAGCAGGGACTCGAGACTAGCGGGGGGGAATGAGCAGTTCTTC. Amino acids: CATSRDSRLAGGNEQFF.

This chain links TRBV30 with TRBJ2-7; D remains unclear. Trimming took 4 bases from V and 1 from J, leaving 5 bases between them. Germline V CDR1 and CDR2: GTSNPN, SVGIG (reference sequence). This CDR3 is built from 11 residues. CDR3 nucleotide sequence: TGTGCCTGGATATCATCCTACGAGCAGTACTTC. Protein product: CAWISSYEQYF.

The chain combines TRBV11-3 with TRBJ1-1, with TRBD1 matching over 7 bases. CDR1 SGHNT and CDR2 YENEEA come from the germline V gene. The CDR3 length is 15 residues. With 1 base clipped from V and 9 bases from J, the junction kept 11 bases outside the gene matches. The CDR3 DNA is TGTGCCAGCAGCTTAGGGGCTGGTGCAGGGGGTAAAGCTTTCTTT. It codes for CASSLGAGAGGKAFF.